This T cell receptor beta chain stems from a study of T cell responses to AZD1222 COVID-19 vaccine. Generated by immunoSEQ multiplex PCR, the TCRdb table keeps only in-frame clones and is missing some. The top ten hold approximately 3% of the sample, which has about 150,000 clones, 75% to 95% seen once. The CDR3 length is 14 residues. V was clipped by 0 bases and J by 8 bases, with 13 bases between them. Germline CDR1 is SEHNR and CDR2 is FQNEAQ (reference sequence). The genes are TRBV7-9 and TRBJ1-2, with D possibly TRBD1 on 5 matching bases. This clonotype was obtained from an adult in good health. The sequences come from peripheral blood, collected on day 0 of AZD1222 vaccination. CDR3 loop: CASSLAQAGNGYTF. CDR3 DNA: TGTGCCAGCAGCTTAGCGCAAGCAGGGAACGGCTACACCTTC.